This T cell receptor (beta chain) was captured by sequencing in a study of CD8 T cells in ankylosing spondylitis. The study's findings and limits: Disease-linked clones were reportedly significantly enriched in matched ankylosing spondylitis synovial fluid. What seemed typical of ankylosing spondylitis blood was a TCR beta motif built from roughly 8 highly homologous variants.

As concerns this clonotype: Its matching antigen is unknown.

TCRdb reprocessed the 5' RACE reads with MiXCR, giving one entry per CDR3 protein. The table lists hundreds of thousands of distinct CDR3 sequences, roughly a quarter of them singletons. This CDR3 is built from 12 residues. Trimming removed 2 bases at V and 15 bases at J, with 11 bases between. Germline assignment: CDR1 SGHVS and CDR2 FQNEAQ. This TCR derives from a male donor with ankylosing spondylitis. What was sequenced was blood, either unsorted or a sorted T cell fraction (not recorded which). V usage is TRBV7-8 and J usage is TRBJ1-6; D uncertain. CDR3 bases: TGTGCCAGCAGCTTAATCGCTAAGCTCCTCCACTTT. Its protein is CASSLIAKLLHF. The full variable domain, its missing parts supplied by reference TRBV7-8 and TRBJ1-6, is GAGVSQSPRYKVAKRGQDVALRCDPISGHVSLFWYQQALGQGPEFLTYFQNEAQLDKSGLPSDRFFAERPEGSVSTLKIQRTQQEDSAVYLCASSLIAKLLHFGNGTRLTVT.